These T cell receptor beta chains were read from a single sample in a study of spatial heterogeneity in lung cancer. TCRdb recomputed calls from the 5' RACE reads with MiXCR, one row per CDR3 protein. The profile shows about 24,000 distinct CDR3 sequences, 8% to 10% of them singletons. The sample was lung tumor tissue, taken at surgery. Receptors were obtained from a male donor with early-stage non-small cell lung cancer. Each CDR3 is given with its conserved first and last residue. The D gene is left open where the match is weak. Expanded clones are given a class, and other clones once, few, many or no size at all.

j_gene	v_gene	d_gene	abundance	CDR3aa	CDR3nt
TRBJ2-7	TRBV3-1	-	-	CASSQGASYEQYF	TGTGCCAGCAGCCAAGGGGCATCTTACGAGCAGTACTTC
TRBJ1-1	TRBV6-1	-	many	CASSDFGSVWTRPVSFF	TGTGCCAGCAGTGATTTCGGCAGCGTGTGGACCCGCCCTGTGAGTTTCTTT
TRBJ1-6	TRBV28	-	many	CASRSYKRDNSPLHF	TGTGCCAGCAGATCATACAAAAGAGATAATTCACCCCTCCACTTT
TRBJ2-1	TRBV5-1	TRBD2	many	CASSSSGGAQTSYNEQFF	TGCGCCAGCAGCTCTAGCGGGGGGGCCCAAACTTCCTACAATGAGCAGTTCTTC
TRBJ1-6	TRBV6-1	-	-	CASREGETSYNSPLHF	TGTGCCAGCAGAGAGGGGGAGACCTCCTATAATTCACCCCTCCACTTT
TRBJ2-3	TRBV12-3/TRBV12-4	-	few	CASSPRESHTDTQYF	TGTGCCAGCAGTCCCCGGGAGTCTCACACAGATACGCAGTATTTT
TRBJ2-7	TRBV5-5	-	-	CTSSPTATYEQYF	TGTACCAGCAGCCCGACAGCCACCTACGAGCAGTACTTC
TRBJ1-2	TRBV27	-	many	CASSLKRGYGYTF	TGTGCCAGCAGTTTGAAACGTGGCTATGGCTACACCTTC
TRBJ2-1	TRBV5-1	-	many	CASSLDGGPSSFF	TGCGCCAGCAGCTTGGATGGCGGTCCTTCGTCGTTCTTC
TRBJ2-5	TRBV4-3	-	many	CASSQDLGHQETQYF	TGCGCCAGCAGCCAAGATCTGGGCCACCAAGAGACCCAGTACTTC
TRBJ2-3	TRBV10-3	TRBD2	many	CAISESVAGGPGDTQYF	TGTGCCATCAGTGAGTCAGTAGCGGGAGGGCCAGGAGATACGCAGTATTTT
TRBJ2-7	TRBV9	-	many	CASSVGAGDYSGEQYF	TGTGCCAGCAGCGTAGGTGCGGGCGACTATTCTGGCGAGCAGTACTTC
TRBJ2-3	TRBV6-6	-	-	CASSYAQGRDTQYF	TGTGCCAGCAGTTACGCTCAGGGTAGAGATACGCAGTATTTT
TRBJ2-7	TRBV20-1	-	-	CSARGAEGKLSYEQYF	TGCAGTGCTAGAGGAGCGGAGGGAAAGCTCTCCTACGAGCAGTACTTC
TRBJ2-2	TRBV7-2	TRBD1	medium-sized	CASSFARGTGELFF	TGTGCCAGCAGCTTTGCCAGGGGGACCGGGGAGCTGTTTTTT
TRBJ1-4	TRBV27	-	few	CASRRGRGNEKLFF	TGTGCCAGCAGGAGGGGGAGGGGGAATGAAAAACTGTTTTTT
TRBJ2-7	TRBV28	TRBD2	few	CASSTQGRREGF	TGTGCCAGCAGTACCCAGGGCCGCCGGGAGGGATTC
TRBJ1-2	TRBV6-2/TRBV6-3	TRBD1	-	CASSVRQGSFTYGYTF	TGTGCCAGCAGTGTCCGACAGGGCTCTTTTACCTATGGCTACACCTTC
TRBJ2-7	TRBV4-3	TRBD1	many	CASSRAGGADEQYF	TGCGCCAGCAGCCGTGCAGGGGGCGCGGACGAGCAGTACTTC
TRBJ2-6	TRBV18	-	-	CASSPTPGAVSGANVLTF	TGTGCCAGCTCACCAACCCCAGGGGCGGTTTCTGGGGCCAACGTCCTGACTTTC
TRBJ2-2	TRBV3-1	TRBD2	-	CASSQVAGNTGELFF	TGTGCCAGCAGCCAAGTAGCGGGGAATACCGGGGAGCTGTTTTTT
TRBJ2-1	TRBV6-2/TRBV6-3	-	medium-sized	CASSLGVPYNEQFF	TGTGCCAGCAGTTTAGGGGTCCCCTACAATGAGCAGTTCTTC
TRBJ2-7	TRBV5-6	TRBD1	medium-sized	CASSLPRGSEQYF	TGTGCCAGCAGCTTGCCCAGGGGGTCAGAGCAGTACTTC
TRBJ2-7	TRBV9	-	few	CASSGRDASYEQYF	TGTGCCAGCAGCGGAAGGGACGCCTCCTACGAGCAGTACTTC
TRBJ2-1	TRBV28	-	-	CASSLIDNEQFF	TGTGCCAGCAGTTTAATAGACAATGAGCAGTTCTTC
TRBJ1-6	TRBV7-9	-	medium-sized	CASSDGQNSPLHF	TGTGCCAGCAGCGACGGACAGAATTCACCCCTCCACTTT
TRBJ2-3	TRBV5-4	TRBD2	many	CASSLGAAGVTDTQYF	TGTGCCAGCAGCTTGGGGGCAGCGGGGGTCACAGATACGCAGTATTTT
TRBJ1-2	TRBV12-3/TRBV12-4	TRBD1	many	CASSFGTANYGYTF	TGTGCCAGCAGTTTTGGGACAGCTAACTATGGCTACACCTTC
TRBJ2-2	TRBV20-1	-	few	CSALSPRENTGELFF	TGCAGTGCCCTTTCCCCACGGGAGAACACCGGGGAGCTGTTTTTT